The rows below give T cell receptor beta chains drawn from one sample of a study of shared clonotypes between healthy human individuals. Sequenced by immunoSEQ multiplex PCR; TCRdb stores in-frame clones only, minus some. The repertoire holds roughly 100,000 clones, with just over 65% as singletons. Source material: memory CD8+ T cells sorted from blood. These receptors were collected from a woman aged 25 to 39 in good health. Each CDR3 is given with its conserved first and last residue. A D gene is named only where the DNA matches it firmly. Size is omitted from some rows. Given values are once, few, many or a class for expanded clones.

d_call j_call v_call clone_size cdr3_nt cdr3_aa
- TRBJ1-1 TRBV9 - TGTGCCAGCAGCGTAGGAGTGTACACTGAAGCTTTCTTT CASSVGVYTEAFF
TRBD1 TRBJ2-7 TRBV30 - TGTGCCTGGACCCGACCAGGGGGCGAGCAGTACTTC CAWTRPGGEQYF
TRBD2 TRBJ2-1 TRBV4-1 - TGCGCCAGCAGCCAAGGACTAGCACCTTTCTCCTACAATGAGCAGTTCTTC CASSQGLAPFSYNEQFF
- TRBJ2-7 TRBV5-4 - TGTGCCAGCAGCCTCTACTCCTCCTACTACGAGCAGTACTTC CASSLYSSYYEQYF
- TRBJ2-7 TRBV6-1 once TGTGCCAGCAGTGAATATGATCAGGGAACTCTTCAGTACGAGCAGTACTTC CASSEYDQGTLQYEQYF
- TRBJ2-7 TRBV5-6 - TGTGCCAGCAGCTTGGAGGGGCACGCGTTCTACGAGCAGTACTTC CASSLEGHAFYEQYF
- TRBJ2-3 TRBV7-2 - TGTGCCAGCAGCGCCTACTTAGATACGCAGTATTTT CASSAYLDTQYF
- TRBJ1-5 TRBV9 few TGTGCCAGCAGCGTAGAGGGGCATCAGCCCCAGCATTTT CASSVEGHQPQHF
- TRBJ2-7 TRBV9 once TGTGCCAGCAGCCCGGTAGCTGGGTACGAGCAGTACTTC CASSPVAGYEQYF
- TRBJ2-1 TRBV7-9 - TGTGCCAGCAGCCAAGAGGAGGCTAGCTACAATGAGCAGTTCTTC CASSQEEASYNEQFF
TRBD1 TRBJ1-3 TRBV5-1 - TGCGCCAGCAGCAATGGACAGGGGGCCGGCTCTGGAAACACCATATATTTT CASSNGQGAGSGNTIYF
- TRBJ2-7 TRBV6-6 - TGTGCCAGCAGTTACTCGACCATGAGCTCCTACGAGCAGTACTTC CASSYSTMSSYEQYF
- TRBJ2-7 TRBV19 - TGTGCCAGTAGTCTCGGGACTCCTCACTCCTACGAGCAGTACTTC CASSLGTPHSYEQYF
- TRBJ2-1 TRBV5-1 - TGCGCCAGCAGCTTAGACAGTCACTACAATGAGCAGTTCTTC CASSLDSHYNEQFF
- TRBJ2-7 TRBV2 once TGTGCCAGCAGAAGGTACGAGCAGTACTTC CASRRYEQYF
- TRBJ1-3 TRBV7-2 - TGTGCCAGCAGCTTTAGGACGATCTCTGGAAACACCATATATTTT CASSFRTISGNTIYF
TRBD1 TRBJ2-7 TRBV29-1 few TGCAGCGCCCGGGACAGGGAGGCCGGCGAGCAGTACTTC CSARDREAGEQYF
TRBD2 TRBJ2-1 TRBV4-1 many TGCGCCAGCAGCCAAGTCGCGCGGGAGGGTTTAAAGGAGCAGTTCTTC CASSQVAREGLKEQFF
- TRBJ1-2 TRBV19 - TGTGCCAGTAGTCAAAGGGGAGGGGCAAACTATGGCTACACCTTC CASSQRGGANYGYTF
- TRBJ2-1 TRBV6-6 - TGTGCCAGCACCAAGACCCAGATGGGGGCCGAGCAGTTCTTC CASTKTQMGAEQFF
TRBD2 TRBJ2-3 TRBV19 - TGTGCCAGTAGTACCCACCGAAGTCTAGCGGGAAACACAGATACGCAGTATTTT CASSTHRSLAGNTDTQYF
- TRBJ1-1 TRBV7-2 - TGTGCCAGCAGCCATTTCGGAGAGAACACTGAAGCTTTCTTT CASSHFGENTEAFF
- TRBJ2-7 TRBV7-6 - TGTGCCAGCTCTAGCTCCTCCTACGAGCAGTACTTC CASSSSSYEQYF
TRBD2 TRBJ2-7 TRBV6-6 - TGTGCCAGCAGTCCCTTTAGACTAGCGGGTGCCTACGAGCAGTACTTC CASSPFRLAGAYEQYF
- TRBJ2-6 TRBV19 few TGTGCCAGTAGCGATCGGTGGGGCTCTGGGGCCAACGTCCTGACTTTC CASSDRWGSGANVLTF
- TRBJ1-2 TRBV7-8 few TGTGCCAGCAGCCCTTCAATTTTCTCCGAGACGCATGGCTACACCTTC CASSPSIFSETHGYTF
- TRBJ2-7 TRBV19 few TGTGCCAGTAGTATGACGGGACCGACGGGCGAGCAGTACTTC CASSMTGPTGEQYF
TRBD2 TRBJ2-7 TRBV5-1 - TGCGCCAGCAGCTTGGGACTAGCGGGAAACGAGGAGCAGTACTTC CASSLGLAGNEEQYF
- TRBJ2-1 TRBV25-1 many TGTGCCAGCAGTGAATCCCGGGATCCCCAGTGGAATGAGCAGTTCTTC CASSESRDPQWNEQFF
TRBD2 TRBJ2-1 TRBV6-4 once TGTGCCAGCAGTGAGACTAGCGGGATCTCAAATGAGCAGTTCTTC CASSETSGISNEQFF
- TRBJ1-2 TRBV5-1 few TGCGCCAGCAGCTTGGATTCACAGGGACACTATGGCTACACCTTC CASSLDSQGHYGYTF
- TRBJ2-1 TRBV4-1 - TGCGCCACCGAACACTCGACAGGTAACAATGAGCAGTTCTTC CATEHSTGNNEQFF
- TRBJ1-2 TRBV6-5 medium-sized TGTGCCAGCAGTTACCAGGGAGGAGCGGATGGCTACACCTTC CASSYQGGADGYTF
TRBD2 TRBJ2-7 TRBV27 many TGTGCCAGCAGTTTATATAGGACTAGCATCGACGAGCAGTACTTC CASSLYRTSIDEQYF
- TRBJ1-1 TRBV2 few TGTGCCAGCAGTACAGGGCGAGCTAACACTGAAGCTTTCTTT CASSTGRANTEAFF
- TRBJ2-7 TRBV4-1 - TGTGCCAGCAGCCGTCGACTGAGTGCGGAGCAGTACTTC CASSRRLSAEQYF
- TRBJ1-6 TRBV14 - TGTGCCAGCAGCCAAGAAGTTGTACCCAGTGTAAATTCACCCCTCCACTTT CASSQEVVPSVNSPLHF
- TRBJ2-7 TRBV7-9 few TGTGCCAGCAGCTTGGCGGCCCACTACGAGCAGTACTTC CASSLAAHYEQYF
- TRBJ2-1 TRBV11-3 once TGTGCCAGCAGCTTCACAGGACAACGCTCCTACAATGAGCAGTTCTTC CASSFTGQRSYNEQFF
TRBD2 TRBJ2-2 TRBV19 - TGTGCCAGTGCCCGGCTAGCGGTAAACACCGGGGAGCTGTTTTTT CASARLAVNTGELFF
TRBD1 TRBJ2-1 TRBV19 - TGTGCCAGCACCGGGACAGGGATGTCGGATGAGCAGTTCTTC CASTGTGMSDEQFF
- TRBJ1-2 TRBV29-1 - TGCAGCGTTGTTCTGGATGGCTACACCTTC CSVVLDGYTF
- TRBJ2-1 TRBV2 - TGTGCCAGCAGTGGCACCCGCTACAATGAGCAGTTCTTC CASSGTRYNEQFF
- TRBJ2-1 TRBV27 many TGTGCCAGCAGCTCCGGGTCTCACTACAATGAGCAGTTCTTC CASSSGSHYNEQFF
- TRBJ1-1 TRBV9 few TGTGCCAGCACCTACATGGGCCCCACTGAAGCTTTCTTT CASTYMGPTEAFF
TRBD1 TRBJ1-5 TRBV7-9 - TGTGCCAGCAGCTTTAGGGACAGAGAACTCCTTAGCAATCAGCCCCAGCATTTT CASSFRDRELLSNQPQHF
- TRBJ1-4 TRBV5-8 few TGTGCCAGCAGCCTCTGGACAGACCCAAATGAAAAACTGTTTTTT CASSLWTDPNEKLFF
- TRBJ2-7 TRBV7-9 once TGTGCCAGCAGCCCCGGGCTCGAGCAGTACTTC CASSPGLEQYF